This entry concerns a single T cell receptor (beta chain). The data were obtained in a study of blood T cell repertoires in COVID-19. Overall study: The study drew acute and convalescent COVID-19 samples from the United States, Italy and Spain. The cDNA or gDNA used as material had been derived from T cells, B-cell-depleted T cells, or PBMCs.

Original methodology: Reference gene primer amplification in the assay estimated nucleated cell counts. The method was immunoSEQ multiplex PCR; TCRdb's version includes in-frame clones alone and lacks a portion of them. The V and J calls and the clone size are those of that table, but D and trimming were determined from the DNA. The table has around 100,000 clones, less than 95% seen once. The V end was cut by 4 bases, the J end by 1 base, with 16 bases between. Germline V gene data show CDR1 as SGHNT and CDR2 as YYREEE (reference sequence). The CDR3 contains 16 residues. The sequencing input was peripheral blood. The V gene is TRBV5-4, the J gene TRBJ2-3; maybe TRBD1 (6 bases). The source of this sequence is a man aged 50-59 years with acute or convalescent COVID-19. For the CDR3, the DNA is TGTGCCAGCAGCGCCGCCCGGAGACAGGGCACAGATACGCAGTATTTT. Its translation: CASSAARRQGTDTQYF.